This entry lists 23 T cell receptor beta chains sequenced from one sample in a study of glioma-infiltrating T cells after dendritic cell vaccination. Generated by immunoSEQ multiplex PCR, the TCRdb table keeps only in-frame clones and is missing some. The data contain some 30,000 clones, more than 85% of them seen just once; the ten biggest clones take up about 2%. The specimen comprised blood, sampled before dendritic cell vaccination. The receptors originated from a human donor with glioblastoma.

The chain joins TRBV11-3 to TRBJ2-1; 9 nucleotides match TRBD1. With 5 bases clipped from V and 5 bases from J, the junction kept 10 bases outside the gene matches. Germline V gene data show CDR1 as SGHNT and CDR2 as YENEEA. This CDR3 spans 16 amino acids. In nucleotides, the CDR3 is TGTGCCAGCAGCCCCCGGGGGACAGGGTGCCACAATGAGCAGTTCTTC. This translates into CASSPRGTGCHNEQFF.

The CDR3, as DNA: TGCGCCAGCAGCTTGGAGCGGGGACAAAGCTTACACGGTTATAATTCACCCCTCCACTTT. Translated, it gives CASSLERGQSLHGYNSPLHF. The V and J genes are TRBV5-1 and TRBJ1-6, with D maybe TRBD1 (6 bases). V lost 0 bases and J 4 bases, leaving 23 bases between the germline ends. The CDR3 covers 20 residues. Germline assignment: CDR1 SGHRS and CDR2 YFSETQ.

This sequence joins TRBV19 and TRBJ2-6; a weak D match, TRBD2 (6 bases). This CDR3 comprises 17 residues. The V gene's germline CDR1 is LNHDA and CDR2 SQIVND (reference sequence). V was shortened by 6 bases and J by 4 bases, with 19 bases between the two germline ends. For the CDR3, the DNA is TGTGCCAGTAGCCGAGCTTCCGGGGCGGGAGGGGCCAACGTCCTGACTTTC. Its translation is CASSRASGAGGANVLTF.

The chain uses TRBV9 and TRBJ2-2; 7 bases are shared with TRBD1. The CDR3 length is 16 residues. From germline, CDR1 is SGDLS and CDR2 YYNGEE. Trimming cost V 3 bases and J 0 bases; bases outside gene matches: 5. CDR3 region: CASSAGTGANTGELFF. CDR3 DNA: TGTGCCAGCAGCGCGGGAACAGGGGCGAACACCGGGGAGCTGTTTTTT.

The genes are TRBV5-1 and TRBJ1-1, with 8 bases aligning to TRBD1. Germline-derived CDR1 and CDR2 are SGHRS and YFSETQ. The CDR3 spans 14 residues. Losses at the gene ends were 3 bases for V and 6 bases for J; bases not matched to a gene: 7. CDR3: CASSWTGPEAEAFF. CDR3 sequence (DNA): TGCGCCAGCAGCTGGACAGGGCCGGAGGCTGAAGCTTTCTTT. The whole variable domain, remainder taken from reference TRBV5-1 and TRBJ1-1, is KAGVTQTPRYLIKTRGQQVTLSCSPISGHRSVSWYQQTPGQGLQFLFEYFSETQRNKGNFPGRFSGRQFSNSRSEMNVSTLELGDSALYLCASSWTGPEAEAFFGQGTRLTVV.

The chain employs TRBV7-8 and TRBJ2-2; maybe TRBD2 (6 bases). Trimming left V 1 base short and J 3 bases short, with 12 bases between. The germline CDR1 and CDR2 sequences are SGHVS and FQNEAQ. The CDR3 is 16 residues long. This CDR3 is CASSLVGLIDTGELFF. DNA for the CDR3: TGTGCCAGCAGCTTAGTGGGACTGATAGACACCGGGGAGCTGTTTTTT.

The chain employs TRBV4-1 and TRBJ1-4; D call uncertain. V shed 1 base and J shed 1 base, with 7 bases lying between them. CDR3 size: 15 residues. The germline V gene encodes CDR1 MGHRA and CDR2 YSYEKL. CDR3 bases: TGCGCCAGCAGCCAAGTCAGAAGAACTAATGAAAAACTGTTTTTT. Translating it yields CASSQVRRTNEKLFF.

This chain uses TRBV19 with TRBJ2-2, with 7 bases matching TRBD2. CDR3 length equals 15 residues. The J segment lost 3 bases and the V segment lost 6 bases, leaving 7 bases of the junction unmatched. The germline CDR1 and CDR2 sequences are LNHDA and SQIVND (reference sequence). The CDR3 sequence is CASRGGGAYTGELFF. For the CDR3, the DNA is TGTGCCAGTAGGGGCGGGGGTGCCTACACCGGGGAGCTGTTTTTT.

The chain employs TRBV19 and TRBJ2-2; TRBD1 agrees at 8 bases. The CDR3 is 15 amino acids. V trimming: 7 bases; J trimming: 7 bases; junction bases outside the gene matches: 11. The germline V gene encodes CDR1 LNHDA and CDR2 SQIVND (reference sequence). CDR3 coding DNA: TGTGCCAGTACCCGGGACAGGAATCTTCACGGGGAGCTGTTTTTT. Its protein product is CASTRDRNLHGELFF. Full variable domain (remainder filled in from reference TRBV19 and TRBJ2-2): DGGITQSPKYLFRKEGQNVTLSCEQNLNHDAMYWYRQDPGQGLRLIYYSQIVNDFQKGDIAEGYSVSREKKESFPLTVTSAQKNPTAFYLCASTRDRNLHGELFFGEGSRLTVL.

CDR3 amino acids: CASSYSRTGSPEAFF. The CDR3 nucleotides are TGTGCCAGCAGTTACTCGAGGACAGGGAGTCCTGAAGCTTTCTTT. J is TRBJ1-1 and V is TRBV6-6; 8 bases line up with TRBD1. Germline CDR1 reads MNHNY; CDR2 reads SVGAGI (reference sequence). J lost 6 bases, V lost 0 bases, and 6 bases had no gene match. The length of the CDR3 is 15 residues.

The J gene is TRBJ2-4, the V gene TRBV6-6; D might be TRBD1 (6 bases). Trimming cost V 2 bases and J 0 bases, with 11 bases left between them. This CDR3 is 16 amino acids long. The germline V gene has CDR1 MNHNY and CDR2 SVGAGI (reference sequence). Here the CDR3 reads CASSYSSGVAKNIQYF. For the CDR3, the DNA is TGTGCCAGCAGTTACAGCTCAGGGGTAGCCAAAAACATTCAGTACTTC.

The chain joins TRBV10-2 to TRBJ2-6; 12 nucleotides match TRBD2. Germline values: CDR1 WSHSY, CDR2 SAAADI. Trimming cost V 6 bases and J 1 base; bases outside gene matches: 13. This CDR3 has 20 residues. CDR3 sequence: CASRGMTSGGSISGANVLTF. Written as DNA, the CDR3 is TGCGCCAGCAGGGGGATGACTAGCGGGGGCTCTATTTCTGGGGCCAACGTCCTGACTTTC.

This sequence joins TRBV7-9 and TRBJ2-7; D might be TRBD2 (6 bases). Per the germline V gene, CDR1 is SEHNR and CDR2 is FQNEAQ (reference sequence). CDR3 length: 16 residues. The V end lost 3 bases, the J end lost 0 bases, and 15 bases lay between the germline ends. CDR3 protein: CASSFVWRGSSYEQYF. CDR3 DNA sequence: TGTGCCAGCAGCTTCGTTTGGAGGGGCAGCTCCTACGAGCAGTACTTC. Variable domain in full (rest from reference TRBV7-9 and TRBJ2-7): DTGVSQNPRHKITKRGQNVTFRCDPISEHNRLYWYRQTLGQGPEFLTYFQNEAQLEKSRLLSDRFSAERPKGSFSTLEIQRTEQGDSAMYLCASSFVWRGSSYEQYFGPGTRLTVT.

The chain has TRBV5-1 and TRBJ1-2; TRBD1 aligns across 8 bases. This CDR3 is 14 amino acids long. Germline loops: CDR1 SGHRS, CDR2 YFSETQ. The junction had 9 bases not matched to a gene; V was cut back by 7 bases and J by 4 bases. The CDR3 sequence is CASSEDRAGYGYTF. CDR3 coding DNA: TGCGCCAGCTCGGAGGACAGGGCGGGCTATGGCTACACCTTC. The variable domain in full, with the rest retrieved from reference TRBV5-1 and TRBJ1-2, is KAGVTQTPRYLIKTRGQQVTLSCSPISGHRSVSWYQQTPGQGLQFLFEYFSETQRNKGNFPGRFSGRQFSNSRSEMNVSTLELGDSALYLCASSEDRAGYGYTFGSGTRLTVV.

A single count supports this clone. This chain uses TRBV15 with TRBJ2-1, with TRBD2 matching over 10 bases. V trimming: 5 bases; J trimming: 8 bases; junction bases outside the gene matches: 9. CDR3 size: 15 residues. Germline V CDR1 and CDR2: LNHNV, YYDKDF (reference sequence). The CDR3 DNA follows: TGTGCCACCAGCTCCCAAGCGGGGGGGCCGGATGAGCAGTTCTTC. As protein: CATSSQAGGPDEQFF.

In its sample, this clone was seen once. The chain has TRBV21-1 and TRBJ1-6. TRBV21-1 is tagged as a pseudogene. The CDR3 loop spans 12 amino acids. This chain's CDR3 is CASNWESSPLHF. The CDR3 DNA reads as TGTGCCAGCAATTGGGAGAGTTCACCCCTCCACTTT.

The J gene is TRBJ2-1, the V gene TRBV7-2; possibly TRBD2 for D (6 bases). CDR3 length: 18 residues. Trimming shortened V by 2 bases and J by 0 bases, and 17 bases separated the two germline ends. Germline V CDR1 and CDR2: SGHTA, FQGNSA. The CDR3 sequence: CASSLIPGTSSSYNEQFF. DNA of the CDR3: TGTGCCAGCAGCTTAATCCCCGGGACTTCCAGCTCCTACAATGAGCAGTTCTTC.

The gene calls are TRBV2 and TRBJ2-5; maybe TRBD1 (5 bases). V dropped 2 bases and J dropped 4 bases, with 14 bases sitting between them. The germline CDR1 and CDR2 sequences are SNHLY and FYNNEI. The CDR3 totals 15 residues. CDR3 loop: CASSEFPDRGETQYF. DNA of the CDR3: TGTGCCAGCAGTGAATTCCCCGACAGAGGAGAGACCCAGTACTTC.

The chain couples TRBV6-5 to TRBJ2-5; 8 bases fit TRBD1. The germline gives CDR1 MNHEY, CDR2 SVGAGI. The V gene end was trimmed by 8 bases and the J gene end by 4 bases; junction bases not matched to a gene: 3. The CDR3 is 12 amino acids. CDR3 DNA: TGTGCCAGCCGGACAGGGCCAGAGACCCAGTACTTC. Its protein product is CASRTGPETQYF.

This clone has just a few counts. CDR3 residues: CASSSGANRGITYGYTF. The CDR3 region has the DNA TGTGCCAGCAGCTCGGGGGCCAACAGGGGTATCACCTATGGCTACACCTTC. This sequence joins TRBV7-9 and TRBJ1-2, with 7 bases matching TRBD1. Germline CDR1 is SEHNR and CDR2 is FQNEAQ (reference sequence). V gave up 4 bases and J gave up 4 bases; unmatched junction bases: 15. The CDR3 extends over 17 amino acids.

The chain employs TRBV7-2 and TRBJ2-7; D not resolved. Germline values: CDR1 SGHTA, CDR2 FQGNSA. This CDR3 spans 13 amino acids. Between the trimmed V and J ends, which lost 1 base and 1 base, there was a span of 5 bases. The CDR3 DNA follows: TGTGCCAGCAGCTTAGTAGAGTCCTACGAGCAGTACTTC. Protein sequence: CASSLVESYEQYF.

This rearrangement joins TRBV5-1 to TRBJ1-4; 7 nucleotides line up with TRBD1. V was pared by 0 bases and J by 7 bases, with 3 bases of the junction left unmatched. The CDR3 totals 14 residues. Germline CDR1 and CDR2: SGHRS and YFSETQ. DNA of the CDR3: TGCGCCAGCAGCTTGGGACAGGGAGGTGAAAAACTGTTTTTT. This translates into CASSLGQGGEKLFF.

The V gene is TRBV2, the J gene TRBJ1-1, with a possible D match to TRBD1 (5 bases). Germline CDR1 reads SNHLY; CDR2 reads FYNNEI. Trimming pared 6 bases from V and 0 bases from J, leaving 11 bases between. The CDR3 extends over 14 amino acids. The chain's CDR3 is CASRGGSVNTEAFF. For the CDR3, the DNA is TGTGCCAGCAGGGGGGGTTCAGTGAACACTGAAGCTTTCTTT.